Following are 10 T cell receptor beta chains from one sample sequenced in a study of PD-1 blockade in classical Hodgkin lymphoma. Each patient's relapse followed autologous stem cell transplantation, and brentuximab vedotin exposure varied. From thawed PBMCs, magnetic negative selection was used to isolate the CD8+ T cells. TCRdb's table, derived via immunoSEQ multiplex PCR, lists solely in-frame clones and lacks some. The table includes under 2,000 clones, about 63% detected once. The sequencing here drew on CD8+ T cells from blood, taken at baseline. The source of these receptors is a human donor with classical Hodgkin lymphoma.

V is TRBV18 and J is TRBJ2-2; the match to TRBD1 covers 8 bases. The CDR3 is 17 residues long. The junction had 7 bases not matched to a gene; V was cut back by 1 base and J by 3 bases. CDR1 and CDR2 from the germline V gene are KGHSH and LQKENI. The CDR3 spells CASSPRRGLLYTGELFF. In DNA form, the CDR3 reads TGTGCCAGCTCACCACGCAGGGGGCTCTTGTACACCGGGGAGCTGTTTTTT.

The chain carries TRBV20-1 and TRBJ2-7; a possible D gene is TRBD2 (5 bases). The germline V gene has CDR1 DFQATT and CDR2 SNEGSKA (reference sequence). The V and J ends lost 3 bases and 5 bases respectively, with 8 bases between them. This CDR3 has 11 residues. The CDR3 DNA is TGCAGTGCTAGTATCGGGAACGAGCAGTACTTC. This translates into CSASIGNEQYF.

The rearrangement uses TRBV29-1 and TRBJ2-6, with 10 bases matching TRBD1. From germline, CDR1 is SQVTM and CDR2 ANQGSEA. This CDR3 region has 17 residues. Trimming at V came to 6 bases and at J to 3 bases, leaving 11 bases not matched to a gene. CDR3 residues: CSVEGDRGLGGANVLTF. The CDR3 bases are TGCAGCGTGGAGGGGGACAGGGGTCTGGGTGGGGCCAACGTCCTGACTTTC.

The V gene is TRBV7-6, the J gene TRBJ1-1, with 7 bases aligning to TRBD1. V gave up 5 bases and J gave up 2 bases; unmatched junction bases: 11. There are 16 residues in the CDR3. CDR1 and CDR2 (germline): SGHVS, FNYEAQ. The CDR3 here is CASSNDRDGVNTEAFF. In nucleotides, the CDR3 is TGTGCCAGCAGCAATGACAGGGACGGAGTTAACACTGAAGCTTTCTTT.

This rearrangement joins TRBV11-1 to TRBJ1-1; possibly TRBD1 for D (5 bases). V gave up 10 bases and J gave up 5 bases, with 20 bases separating them. CDR3 length: 14 residues. Germline CDR1 is SGHAT and CDR2 is FQDESV (reference sequence). The CDR3 nucleotides read TGTGCCACCCGCTCCGGGGGGGATTGGACTGAAGCTTTCTTT. It is translated as CATRSGGDWTEAFF.

The rearrangement joins TRBV7-3 to TRBJ2-3; D gene unclear. Germline loops: CDR1 SGHTA, CDR2 FQGTGA. The length of the CDR3 is 14 residues. V was pared by 2 bases and J by 1 base, with 7 bases between. CDR3 loop: CASSLYQGTDTQYF. The CDR3 region has the DNA TGTGCCAGCAGCTTATACCAGGGCACAGATACGCAGTATTTT.

The chain has TRBV9 and TRBJ2-4; D perhaps matches TRBD1 (5 bases). The V end lost 4 bases, the J end lost 10 bases, and 12 bases lay between the germline ends. Germline CDR1 is SGDLS and CDR2 is YYNGEE. CDR3 length: 12 residues. The CDR3 bases are TGTGCCAGCAGCACAACCGACAGTATTCAGTACTTC. It specifies CASSTTDSIQYF.

The chain links TRBV11-1 to TRBJ1-1; 7 nucleotides match TRBD1. The germline V gene encodes CDR1 SGHAT and CDR2 FQDESV (reference sequence). V was clipped by 5 bases and J by 8 bases; unmatched bases: 5. This CDR3 is built from 12 residues. This CDR3 is CASSRGTEEAFF. The CDR3 DNA is TGTGCCAGCAGCCGTGGGACAGAAGAAGCTTTCTTT.

The chain is built from TRBV4-2 and TRBJ1-4, with TRBD1 matching 11 bases. V dropped 5 bases and J dropped 8; count of bases not matched to a gene: 10. This CDR3 contains 16 residues. CDR1 is LGHNA, CDR2 YNFKEQ, per germline. CDR3 bases: TGTGCCAGCAGCGGACAGGGGGCGACCCTGGAAGAAAAACTGTTTTTT. Residues: CASSGQGATLEEKLFF.

V is TRBV7-6 and J is TRBJ1-1; 8 nucleotides agree with TRBD1. CDR3 size: 13 residues. Germline values: CDR1 SGHVS, CDR2 FNYEAQ. The V gene end was trimmed by 0 bases and the J gene end by 8 bases; junction bases not matched to a gene: 2. The CDR3 DNA reads TGTGCCAGCAGCTTAGCAGGACAGGGAGAAGCTTTCTTT. It yields the protein CASSLAGQGEAFF.